What follows describes a single T cell receptor beta chain. The data are from a study of T cells in Graves' hyperthyroidism and ophthalmopathy. In the study overall: The blood sample was taken at first diagnosis, before treatment began.

CDR3 size: 17 residues. The V end was cut by 5 bases, the J end by 0 bases, with 19 bases between. Germline assignment: CDR1 MNHNS and CDR2 SASEGT. The CDR3 regions of TCR beta were amplified from RNA transcripts. First-round RT-PCR targeting the TCR CDR3 was performed with the HTBI primer set. Each CDR3 protein is one row after TCRdb ran MiXCR on the multiplex PCR reads. The sample has about 600,000 distinct CDR3 sequences, 13% to 15% seen once. Among ophthalmopathy patients, the Clinical Activity Score reached at least 3, the NOSPECS grade reached at least 4, and duration remained under 3 months. It was uncontrolled infection, other autoimmune disease, pregnancy or lactation that excluded patients.

The clonotype originates from a woman younger than 30 with Graves' ophthalmopathy. The gene calls are TRBV6-1 and TRBJ1-2; D call uncertain. Sequenced material: blood. Written as DNA, the CDR3 is TGTGCCAGCAGTCAATCTTTGGTCCGGTTAGCTAACTATGGCTACACCTTC. Protein: CASSQSLVRLANYGYTF.